The 4 T cell receptor beta chains below come from one sample, sequenced in a study of CD8 T cells in ankylosing spondylitis. Findings of the study overall: Ankylosing spondylitis blood appeared to carry a characteristic TCR beta motif of seven to nine highly homologous variants.

The antigens for these receptors are not known. Each CDR3 protein is one row after TCRdb ran MiXCR on the 5' RACE reads. The data show 700,000 to 1,000,000 distinct CDR3 sequences, with about 12% seen just once and just over 0.5% held by the top ten. Sequenced input: blood, either unsorted or a sorted T cell fraction (not recorded which). The receptors shown here come from a male donor with ankylosing spondylitis.

This clonotype was seen a few times. The chain has TRBV20-1 and TRBJ2-3; 9 bases fit TRBD2. V shed 3 bases and J 3 bases; nucleotides not matched to a gene: 7. CDR3 length: 15 residues. Germline CDR1 reads DFQATT; CDR2 reads SNEGSKA (reference sequence). This CDR3 reads CSASTLAGATDTQYF. The CDR3 DNA is TGCAGTGCTAGTACCTTAGCGGGAGCGACAGATACGCAGTATTTT.

The rearrangement joins TRBV2 to TRBJ2-7; the D is unclear. Trimming pared 2 bases from V and 0 bases from J, leaving 8 bases between. This CDR3 spans 14 amino acids. The germline V gene encodes CDR1 SNHLY and CDR2 FYNNEI. CDR3 amino acids: CASSEYRSSYEQYF. DNA for the CDR3: TGTGCCAGCAGTGAATACAGAAGCTCCTACGAGCAGTACTTC.

The V call is TRBV10-3, the J call TRBJ2-5; D may be TRBD1 (5 bases). Germline assignment: CDR1 ENHRY and CDR2 SYGVKD. The length of the CDR3 is 12 residues. The V and J ends lost 6 bases and 6 bases respectively, with 11 bases between them. DNA of the CDR3: TGTGCCATCAGCCCAGGGTTTCAGACCCAGTACTTC. Its protein product is CAISPGFQTQYF.

The chain links TRBV29-1 to TRBJ2-5; TRBD2 matches at 7 bases. Germline CDR1 is SQVTM and CDR2 is ANQGSEA. The J segment lost 5 bases and the V segment lost 4 bases, leaving 13 bases of the junction unmatched. CDR3 length: 15 amino acids. CDR3 region: CSVVSSGLDVETQYF. The CDR3 DNA is TGCAGCGTTGTTAGTAGCGGGCTTGACGTGGAGACCCAGTACTTC.